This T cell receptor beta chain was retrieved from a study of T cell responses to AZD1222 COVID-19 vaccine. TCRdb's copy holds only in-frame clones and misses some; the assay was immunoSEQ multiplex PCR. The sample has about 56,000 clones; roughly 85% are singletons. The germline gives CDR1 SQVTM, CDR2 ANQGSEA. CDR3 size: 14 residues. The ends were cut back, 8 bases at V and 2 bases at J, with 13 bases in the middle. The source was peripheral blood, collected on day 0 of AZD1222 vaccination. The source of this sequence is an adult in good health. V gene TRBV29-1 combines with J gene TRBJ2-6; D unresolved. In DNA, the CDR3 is TGCAGCCCTCTTAGGCGGACTGGGGCCAACGTCCTGACTTTC. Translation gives CSPLRRTGANVLTF.